These 26 T cell receptor beta chains were all obtained from the same sample, sequenced in a study of Ad26.COV2.S vaccination and SARS-CoV-2 variants. Treatment reported: 19 received Ad26.COV2.S at low or high dose, single or two shots; about 5 received placebo; per-sample allocation not given. Sampling occurred on day 63 after the first vaccine or placebo injection. Some clones are missing from TCRdb's copy, which holds only in-frame ones; the method was immunoSEQ multiplex PCR. The sample includes 300,000 to 350,000 clones, 70% to 90% seen only once; the top ten take around 2.2%. Sequences were derived from peripheral blood, sampled in a trial of Ad26.COV2.S vaccine versus placebo. These receptors all come from a person aged 18-60 years who received the Ad26.COV2.S COVID-19 vaccine or a placebo.

As DNA, the CDR3 is TGCGCCAGCAGCTTGGGGACCTTCTCCTACGAGCAGTACTTC. Encoded protein: CASSLGTFSYEQYF. The chain uses TRBV5-1 and TRBJ2-7; D remains ambiguous. The length of the CDR3 is 14 residues. Looked up from germline, CDR1 is SGHRS and CDR2 is YFSETQ. Trimming removed 0 bases at V and 0 bases at J, with 7 bases between. Full variable domain (outside the CDR3, taken from reference TRBV5-1 and TRBJ2-7): KAGVTQTPRYLIKTRGQQVTLSCSPISGHRSVSWYQQTPGQGLQFLFEYFSETQRNKGNFPGRFSGRQFSNSRSEMNVSTLELGDSALYLCASSLGTFSYEQYFGPGTRLTVT.

The rearrangement joins TRBV19 to TRBJ2-6; 7 bases align to TRBD1. Germline V lookup: CDR1 LNHDA, CDR2 SQIVND (reference sequence). Trimming took 5 bases from V and 2 from J; bases not matched to a gene: 9. The CDR3 length is 17 residues. CDR3 DNA sequence: TGTGCCAGTAGTCCACTGACAGGGAATCCTGGGGCCAACGTCCTGACTTTC. As protein: CASSPLTGNPGANVLTF.

The rearrangement links TRBV24-1 to TRBJ1-2; 7 bases are a match to TRBD1. This CDR3 spans 13 amino acids. Unmatched junction bases numbered 5, after V lost 6 bases and J lost 5 bases. Per germline, CDR1 KGHDR and CDR2 SFDVKD. CDR3 amino acids: CATSNQGVYGYTF. The CDR3 bases are TGTGCCACCAGTAACCAGGGGGTGTATGGCTACACCTTC.

V is TRBV4-1 and J is TRBJ1-1; TRBD1 matches 9 bases. The V gene end was trimmed by 1 base and the J gene end by 6 bases; junction bases not matched to a gene: 12. Germline assignment: CDR1 MGHRA and CDR2 YSYEKL. The CDR3 totals 17 residues. The CDR3 region has the DNA TGCGCCAGCAGCCAAGTGACAGGGGGTTTGAACGGCGCTGAAGCTTTCTTT. It encodes CASSQVTGGLNGAEAFF.

J is TRBJ2-3 and V is TRBV5-1, with D possibly being TRBD1 (6 bases). Per the germline V gene, CDR1 is SGHRS and CDR2 is YFSETQ. V lost 6 bases, J lost 4 bases, and 12 bases lay in between. The length of the CDR3 is 13 residues. CDR3 DNA sequence: TGCGCCAGCAAGCGATCAGGGGCAGATACGCAGTATTTT. Protein sequence: CASKRSGADTQYF.

The chain combines TRBV4-1 with TRBJ2-6; D is perhaps TRBD2 (6 bases). This CDR3 region has 18 residues. From germline, CDR1 is MGHRA and CDR2 YSYEKL. V lost 4 bases to trimming and J lost 0 bases, with 16 bases between them. The CDR3 region is CASSPYQAGFSGANVLTF. CDR3 in DNA: TGCGCCAGCAGCCCGTACCAGGCGGGATTCTCTGGGGCCAACGTCCTGACTTTC.

The V call is TRBV28, the J call TRBJ1-6; 10 positions agree with TRBD1. V trimming: 7 bases; J trimming: 9 bases; junction bases outside the gene matches: 6. Germline V gene data show CDR1 as MDHEN and CDR2 as SYDVKM. The CDR3 sequence is 14 residues long. CDR3 nucleotides: TGTGCCAGCAACCCGGGACAGGGGTCTTCACCCCTCCACTTT. Protein product: CASNPGQGSSPLHF.

The chain uses TRBV7-9 and TRBJ2-3, with D uncertain. Germline CDR1 reads SEHNR; CDR2 reads FQNEAQ (reference sequence). V was pared by 4 bases and J by 2 bases, with 10 bases between. The CDR3 loop spans 14 amino acids. The CDR3 reads CASSSQADTDTQYF. Written as DNA, the CDR3 is TGTGCCAGCAGCTCCCAGGCAGACACAGATACGCAGTATTTT.

The rearrangement uses TRBV19 and TRBJ1-5; perhaps TRBD1 as D (6 bases). V shed 5 bases and J shed 5 bases, with 16 bases lying between them. Germline V gene lookup returns CDR1 LNHDA and CDR2 SQIVND (reference sequence). This CDR3 region has 15 residues. The CDR3 protein is CASSEITGSDQPQHF. CDR3 nucleotide sequence: TGTGCCAGTAGTGAAATTACAGGGAGCGATCAGCCCCAGCATTTT.

V is TRBV9 and J is TRBJ2-7; 9 bases are shared with TRBD1. After removal of 5 bases from V and 5 bases from J, the junction contained 11 bases not matched to a gene. The CDR3 is made up of 15 amino acids. Germline loops: CDR1 SGDLS, CDR2 YYNGEE. CDR3 sequence reads: CASSNPGQGYNEQYF. The CDR3 coding sequence is TGTGCCAGCAGTAATCCGGGACAGGGATATAACGAGCAGTACTTC.

The chain couples TRBV5-5 to TRBJ1-2; TRBD1 matches 8 bases. V shed 4 bases and J 8 bases; nucleotides not matched to a gene: 7. The CDR3 sequence is 13 residues long. From germline, CDR1 is SGHKS and CDR2 YYEKEE (reference sequence). In DNA, the CDR3 is TGTGCCAGCAGCCCGGGACAGGCCATAGGCTACACCTTC. It yields the protein CASSPGQAIGYTF.

About this clone: Other DNA sequences within the sample encode an identical CDR3. The chain links TRBV24-1 to TRBJ2-3; a possible D gene is TRBD1 (6 bases). The V gene lost 3 bases and the J gene lost 1 base, with 10 bases spanning the gap. From germline, CDR1 is KGHDR and CDR2 SFDVKD. The CDR3 has 15 residues. The chain's CDR3 is CATSDLPGGTDTQYF. CDR3 nucleotides: TGTGCCACCAGTGATCTGCCAGGGGGCACAGATACGCAGTATTTT.

This chain joins TRBV7-5 and TRBJ1-5. TRBV7-5 is a known pseudogene. This CDR3 has 17 residues. CDR3 protein: CVRSLAHGGVYNQPQHF. The CDR3 nucleotides are TGTGTCAGAAGCTTAGCGCATGGGGGGGTTTACAATCAGCCCCAGCATTTT.

The chain couples TRBV6-5 to TRBJ2-1; perhaps TRBD2 as D (5 bases). The CDR3 covers 11 residues. The V end lost 2 bases, the J end lost 9 bases, and 5 bases lay between the germline ends. Germline loops: CDR1 MNHEY, CDR2 SVGAGI. CDR3 in DNA: TGTGCCAGCAGTTACCGGGGTGAGCAGTTCTTC. Translating it yields CASSYRGEQFF.

There are a few counts of this clone. J is TRBJ2-7 and V is TRBV15; no reliable D call. Trimming pared 0 bases from V and 3 bases from J, leaving 12 bases between. The CDR3 runs 15 residues. Germline V CDR1 and CDR2: LNHNV, YYDKDF (reference sequence). The CDR3 is CATSRDAPPGYEQYF. The CDR3 DNA follows: TGTGCCACCAGCAGAGATGCCCCCCCCGGCTACGAGCAGTACTTC.

Written as DNA, the CDR3 is TGTGCCAGCAGCCGACAGGGAATTTACACTGAAGCTTTCTTT. Its translation: CASSRQGIYTEAFF. The rearrangement joins TRBV7-9 to TRBJ1-1, with 7 bases fitting TRBD1. Germline CDR1 reads SEHNR; CDR2 reads FQNEAQ (reference sequence). J lost 3 bases, V lost 5 bases, and 6 bases had no gene match. The CDR3 covers 14 residues.

The gene calls are TRBV9 and TRBJ2-5; perhaps TRBD1 as D (5 bases). Per germline, CDR1 SGDLS and CDR2 YYNGEE. CDR3 length: 13 amino acids. The V end lost 0 bases, the J end lost 4 bases, and 7 bases lay between the germline ends. The CDR3 loop reads CASSVAGRETQYF. CDR3 coding DNA: TGTGCCAGCAGCGTAGCAGGGCGAGAGACCCAGTACTTC.

This chain connects TRBV6-6 to TRBJ1-5; TRBD1 is a possible D gene (6 bases). Trimming cost V 6 bases and J 3 bases, with 12 bases left between them. The CDR3 has 14 amino acids. Germline values: CDR1 MNHNY, CDR2 SVGAGI (reference sequence). Here the CDR3 reads CASRTGRANQPQHF. The CDR3 DNA is TGTGCCAGCAGAACAGGGCGGGCCAATCAGCCCCAGCATTTT.

The chain couples TRBV5-1 to TRBJ2-5, with D perhaps matching TRBD1 (5 bases). The germline CDR1 and CDR2 sequences are SGHRS and YFSETQ. The CDR3 has 15 amino acids. V lost 5 bases and J 1 base, leaving 15 bases between the germline ends. CDR3 sequence reads: CASSITGAIQETQYF. CDR3 in DNA: TGCGCCAGCAGTATAACAGGAGCCATCCAAGAGACCCAGTACTTC.

The rearrangement uses TRBV6-5 and TRBJ2-3; 7 bases line up with TRBD2. CDR1 and CDR2 from the germline V gene are MNHEY and SVGAGI. The CDR3 has 14 residues. The trim removed 6 bases at V and 0 bases at J, leaving 3 bases unmatched. CDR3 nucleotides: TGTGCCAGCAGACGGGGGGTGAGCACAGATACGCAGTATTTT. As protein: CASRRGVSTDTQYF.

The chain employs TRBV5-1 and TRBJ1-2; weak D call: TRBD1 (5 bases). Germline assignment: CDR1 SGHRS and CDR2 YFSETQ. Trimming pared 2 bases from V and 7 bases from J, leaving 15 bases between. The CDR3 has 14 amino acids. DNA of the CDR3: TGCGCCAGCAGCTTAGGGGCTACTCCGCTTGGCTACACCTTC. Protein sequence: CASSLGATPLGYTF. Based on the CDR3 plus reference TRBV5-1 and TRBJ1-2, the full variable domain is KAGVTQTPRYLIKTRGQQVTLSCSPISGHRSVSWYQQTPGQGLQFLFEYFSETQRNKGNFPGRFSGRQFSNSRSEMNVSTLELGDSALYLCASSLGATPLGYTFGSGTRLTVV.

This chain joins TRBV5-4 and TRBJ1-4; D gene uncertain. Looked up from germline, CDR1 is SGHNT and CDR2 is YYREEE (reference sequence). This CDR3 is built from 12 residues. The V end was cut by 7 bases, the J end by 2 bases, with 6 bases between. CDR3 amino acids: CASGSTNEKLFF. CDR3 coding DNA: TGTGCCAGCGGTAGCACTAATGAAAAACTGTTTTTT.

The chain employs TRBV6-6 and TRBJ2-5; possibly TRBD1 or TRBD2 for D (6 bases each). The CDR3 covers 16 residues. Germline V lookup: CDR1 MNHNY, CDR2 SVGAGI (reference sequence). V was trimmed by 2 bases and J by 0 bases, leaving 13 bases between them. CDR3 bases: TGTGCCAGCAGTTACAGGGGGGCGGGGAACCAAGAGACCCAGTACTTC. Its translation: CASSYRGAGNQETQYF.

CDR3 in amino acids: CATSGSSGQLEQYF. The CDR3 coding sequence is TGTGCCACCAGTGGCTCCTCAGGGCAGCTCGAGCAGTACTTC. The chain has TRBV24-1 and TRBJ2-7; D might be TRBD1 (5 bases). The CDR3 sequence is 14 residues long. V dropped 5 bases and J dropped 6 bases, with 16 bases sitting between them. Looked up from germline, CDR1 is KGHDR and CDR2 is SFDVKD.

This chain joins TRBV5-1 and TRBJ1-1; TRBD1 matches 7 bases. This CDR3 has 15 residues. J was trimmed by 5 bases and V by 4 bases; bases with no gene match: 11. Germline lookup yields CDR1 SGHRS and CDR2 YFSETQ. CDR3 sequence (DNA): TGCGCCAGCAGCCCTACACAGGGGAAGGGAACTGAAGCTTTCTTT. This codes for CASSPTQGKGTEAFF.

The chain employs TRBV9 and TRBJ2-1, with 10 positions matching TRBD2. With 0 bases clipped from V and 6 bases from J, the junction kept 0 bases outside the gene matches. The CDR3 extends over 14 amino acids. Germline V gene sequence: CDR1 SGDLS, CDR2 YYNGEE. The CDR3 DNA follows: TGTGCCAGCAGCGTAGGGACTAGCGGCAATGAGCAGTTCTTC. It encodes CASSVGTSGNEQFF.